Below are 2 T cell receptor beta chains sequenced from a single sample in a study of CD8+CD57+ T cells in acquired aplastic anemia. TCR beta VDJ combinations and CDR3 sequences were profiled from genomic DNA. TCRdb re-called the reads with MiXCR, one entry per CDR3 protein. The repertoire consists of under 200,000 distinct CDR3 sequences, with about 50% occurring once and the leading ten covering roughly 30%. All patients picked for sequencing had shown, by flow cytometry, an expansion of CD8+CD57+ cells. Sequencing was performed on sorted CD4+, CD8+, or CD8+CD57+ T cells (not recorded which) from PBMCs. The origin of the receptors is a human donor with aplastic anemia.

This sequence joins TRBV25-1 and TRBJ2-7; tentatively, D is TRBD2 (6 bases). V was pared by 5 bases and J by 2 bases, with 25 bases between. CDR3 length equals 18 residues. CDR1 MGHDK and CDR2 SYGVNS come from the germline V gene. CDR3 DNA sequence: TGTGCCAGCAGTATTCAACCCGGTATAGCGGTCCTAACCTACGAGCAGTACTTC. Translation: CASSIQPGIAVLTYEQYF.

This clonotype has at least ten counts. The rearrangement links TRBV4-3 to TRBJ1-6; D is possibly TRBD1 (6 bases). Trimming removed 0 bases from V and 4 bases from J, with 13 bases in between. The CDR3 runs to 17 residues. Germline assignment: CDR1 LGHNA and CDR2 YSLEER. The CDR3 protein is CASSQDFPGAYNSPLHF. Here the CDR3 DNA reads TGCGCCAGCAGCCAAGATTTCCCAGGGGCTTATAATTCACCCCTCCACTTT.